A selection of T cell receptor beta chains follows, all from one sample in a study of tumor-infiltrating lymphocytes in primary liver carcinoma. TCRdb called the multiplex PCR reads again in MiXCR, with one record for every CDR3 protein. This sample has 110,000 or so distinct CDR3 sequences; around 80% occur once, and the top ten carry 15% to 25%. Sequencing was done on a sample of liver tumor tissue from sampling region 3. The receptors shown here come from a man aged 40-49 years with primary liver carcinoma and hepatitis B virus infection. Each CDR3 is given with its conserved first and last residue. The D gene is left open where the match is weak. Some rows mark clone size as missing; the rest say once, few, many or name a class of expanded clone.

NA | TRBJ2-3 | TRBV12-3/TRBV12-4 | once | TGTGCCAGAACTTTATCGGCGTGTAGAGATACGCAGTATTTT | CARTLSACRDTQYF
TRBD2 | TRBJ2-2 | TRBV29-1 | NA | TGCAGCGCCTGGGGGAGGGGTGGCGGCAGGGAGCTGTTTTTT | CSAWGRGGGRELFF
TRBD2 | TRBJ2-1 | TRBV7-3 | once | TGTGCCAGCAGCTTAGCGGGGACTAGCGGGGCCAATGAGCAGTTCTTC | CASSLAGTSGANEQFF
NA | TRBJ2-7 | TRBV6-5 | NA | TGTGCCACCCAGGACGGACGTAGCAAGCAGTACTTC | CATQDGRSKQYF
NA | TRBJ2-7 | TRBV6-6 | NA | TGTGCCAGCGGTTACTCTGGCATGTTCGGCGAGCAATACTTC | CASGYSGMFGEQYF
NA | TRBJ1-2 | TRBV29-1 | NA | TGCAGCGTTGAAGTATCCGCCAGCGCCTCCTATGGCTGCACATTC | CSVEVSASASYGCTF
TRBD2 | TRBJ2-5 | TRBV11-2 | NA | TGTGCCAACAGCGCCTCGTTGACTAGCGGGAGTAGGGAGATCCAGTACTTC | CANSASLTSGSREIQYF
NA | TRBJ2-1 | TRBV5-5 | NA | TGTGCCAGGAGCCGAAGCGGTCCTTCCTACAATGAGCACTTCTTC | CARSRSGPSYNEHFF
NA | TRBJ1-6 | TRBV11-1 | NA | TGTGCCAGTAGGCGGATACTGGTTTCACCCCTCCACTTT | CASRRILVSPLHF
NA | TRBJ2-5 | TRBV10-3 | many | TGTGCCATCAGTGACCGGGAGAAGGGGATGGAGACCCAGTACTTC | CAISDREKGMETQYF
NA | TRBJ2-3 | TRBV9 | few | TGTGCCAGCAGCTCAAAAGGGGGCACAGATACGCAGTATTTT | CASSSKGGTDTQYF
TRBD2 | TRBJ2-7 | TRBV11-2 | NA | TGTACCAGCAACTTAGGACTAGGATGGTCCTACGAGCAGTACTTC | CTSNLGLGWSYEQYF
NA | TRBJ2-7 | TRBV21-1 | many | TGTGCCAGCAGCTCAGGCAGGGGGACTAGCGGCTACGAGCAGTACTTC | CASSSGRGTSGYEQYF
NA | TRBJ2-5 | TRBV7-8 | NA | TGTGCCAGCAGCCCCTGGGAGACCCATTACTTC | CASSPWETHYF